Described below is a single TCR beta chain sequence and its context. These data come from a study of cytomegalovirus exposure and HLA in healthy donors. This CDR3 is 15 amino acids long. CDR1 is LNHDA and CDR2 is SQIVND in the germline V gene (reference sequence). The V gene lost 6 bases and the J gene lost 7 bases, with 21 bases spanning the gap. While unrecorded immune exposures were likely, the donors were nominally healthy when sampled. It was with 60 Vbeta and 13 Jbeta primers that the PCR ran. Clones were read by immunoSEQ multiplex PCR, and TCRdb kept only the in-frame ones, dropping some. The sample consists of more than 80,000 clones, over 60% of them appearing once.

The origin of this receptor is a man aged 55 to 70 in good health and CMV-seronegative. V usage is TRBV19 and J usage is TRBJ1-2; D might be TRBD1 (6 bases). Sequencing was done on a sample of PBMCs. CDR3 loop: CASRYTGTKGLGYTF. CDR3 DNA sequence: TGTGCCAGTAGGTATACCGGGACAAAAGGCCTTGGCTACACCTTC.